A selection of T cell receptor beta chains follows, all from one sample in a study of blood T cell repertoires in COVID-19. Measured with immunoSEQ multiplex PCR; TCRdb has only the in-frame clones, and not every one. The profile covers some 350,000 clones, with about 90% appearing a single time and around 3% taken by the ten largest. The sequencing input was PBMCs or T cells enriched from blood (not recorded which). Receptors originate from a woman aged 25-40 years who had recovered from COVID-19. Both conserved end residues are trimmed from each CDR3. Each record gives: D gene, V gene, clone size, CDR3 protein. D genes are given only for firm matches. Part of the rows lack a size; the others show once, few, many or a class for expanded clones.

d_call: TRBD2
v_call: TRBV14
clone_size: NA
cdr3_aa: ASSRLAGGYEQY

d_call: NA
v_call: TRBV29-1
clone_size: NA
cdr3_aa: SVEGPRVNYGYT

d_call: TRBD1
v_call: TRBV12-3/TRBV12-4
clone_size: NA
cdr3_aa: ASSLLQGVVET

d_call: TRBD1
v_call: TRBV5-8
clone_size: NA
cdr3_aa: ASTNPDRANFGDTEAF

d_call: TRBD1
v_call: TRBV2
clone_size: NA
cdr3_aa: ATDRGLNQETQY

d_call: TRBD1
v_call: TRBV5-1
clone_size: once
cdr3_aa: ASSVGTGDTGELF

d_call: TRBD2
v_call: TRBV4-1
clone_size: NA
cdr3_aa: ASSQLSGRNTGELF

d_call: TRBD1
v_call: TRBV12-5
clone_size: NA
cdr3_aa: ASAPGTGGYEQY

d_call: TRBD1
v_call: TRBV24-1
clone_size: NA
cdr3_aa: ATSDFSTGDGYT

d_call: TRBD2
v_call: TRBV30
clone_size: once
cdr3_aa: AWSGAGGLGANVLT

d_call: NA
v_call: TRBV18
clone_size: NA
cdr3_aa: ASSPSNSLIGNQPQH

d_call: NA
v_call: TRBV21-1
clone_size: NA
cdr3_aa: ASSPRQGSSGNTIY